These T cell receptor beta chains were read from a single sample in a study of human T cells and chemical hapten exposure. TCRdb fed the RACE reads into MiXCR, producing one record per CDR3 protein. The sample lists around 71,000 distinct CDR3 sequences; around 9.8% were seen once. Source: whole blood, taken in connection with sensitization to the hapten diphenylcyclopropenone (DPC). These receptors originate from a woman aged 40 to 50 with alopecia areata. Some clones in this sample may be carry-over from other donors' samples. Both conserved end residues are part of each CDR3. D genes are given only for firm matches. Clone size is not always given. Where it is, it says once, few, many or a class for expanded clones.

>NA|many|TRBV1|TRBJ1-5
TGCACCAGCAGCACCCCGCGGCTGGTTGATAGCAATCAGCCCCAGCATTTT
CTSSTPRLVDSNQPQHF
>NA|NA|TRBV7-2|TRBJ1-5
TGTGCCAGCAGCTTAGCAGTAGGGCATGGAGGACAGCCCCAGCATTTT
CASSLAVGHGGQPQHF
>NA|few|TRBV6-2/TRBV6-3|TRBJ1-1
TGTGCCAGCAGAAATGGACTGATAATGAACACTGAAGCTTTCTTT
CASRNGLIMNTEAFF
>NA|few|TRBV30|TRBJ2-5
TGTGCCTGGAGTGGTGGCTCTCGAGAGACCCAGTACTTC
CAWSGGSRETQYF
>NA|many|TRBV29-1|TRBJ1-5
TGCAGCGTTGCCACAGAAAGCAATCAGCCCCAGCATTTT
CSVATESNQPQHF
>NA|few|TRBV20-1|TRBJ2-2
TGCAGTGCTCTGGGAACGGGGCCCGGGGAGCTGTTTTTT
CSALGTGPGELFF
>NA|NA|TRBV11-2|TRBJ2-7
TGTGCCAGCAGCCTCCCTGGGGGACACCTCTACGAGCAGTACTTC
CASSLPGGHLYEQYF
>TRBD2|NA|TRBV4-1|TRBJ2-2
TGCGCCAGCAGCCAAGATATAGCGGGGGCCGGATGGACCGGGGAGCTGTTTTTT
CASSQDIAGAGWTGELFF
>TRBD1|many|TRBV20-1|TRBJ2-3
TGCAGTGCTCATCCGGGACAGGGGCCAGTAGATACGCAGTATTTT
CSAHPGQGPVDTQYF
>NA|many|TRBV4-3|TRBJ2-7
TGCGCCAGCAGCCCGATCGAGGGGTACGAGCAGTACTTC
CASSPIEGYEQYF
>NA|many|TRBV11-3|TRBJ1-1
TGTGCCAGCAGCTTCACCAGGGATGCTGAAGCTTTCTTT
CASSFTRDAEAFF
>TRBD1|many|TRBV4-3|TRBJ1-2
TGCGCCAGCAGCCAAGAACCGGGACAGGGAGTCTATGGCTACACCTTC
CASSQEPGQGVYGYTF
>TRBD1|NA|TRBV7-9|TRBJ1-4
TGTGCCAGCATGACAGGGGGGGAAAAACTGTTTTTT
CASMTGGEKLFF
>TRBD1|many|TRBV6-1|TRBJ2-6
TGTGCCAGCAGTGCCCGGACAGGGGCAGGCTCTGGGGCCAACGTCCTGACTTTC
CASSARTGAGSGANVLTF
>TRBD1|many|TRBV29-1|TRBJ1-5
TGCAGCGTTGAGACAGGGGGAGGCAATCAGCCCCAGCATTTT
CSVETGGGNQPQHF
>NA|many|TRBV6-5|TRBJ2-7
TGTGCCAGCAGTGGTTGGCAATCCTACGAGCAGTACTTC
CASSGWQSYEQYF
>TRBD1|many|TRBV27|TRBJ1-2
TGTGCCAGCAGTCCCCAAGGACAGGGGGGCTACACCTTC
CASSPQGQGGYTF
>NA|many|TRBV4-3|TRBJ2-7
TGCGCCAGCAGCCAAGATCTGGGAGCCCCTGTCGGGTACTTC
CASSQDLGAPVGYF